This TCR beta chain was captured in a study of blood T cells in healthy people across ages. The CDR3 length is 15 residues. The V gene's germline CDR1 is SGHRS and CDR2 YFSETQ. The V gene lost 7 bases and the J gene lost 2 bases, with 16 bases spanning the gap. This clonotype was recorded at least ten times. Next came a second PCR, run for about 7 to 12 cycles, which used a sample-barcoded 5' primer along with a J-beta primer mix. TCRdb recomputed calls from the 5' RACE reads with MiXCR, one row per CDR3 protein. Here the sample spans almost 300,000 distinct CDR3 sequences, roughly 26% being singletons.

The chain joins TRBV5-1 to TRBJ2-4; D is unresolved. This clonotype was obtained from a woman between 70 and 85 years old in good health. Sequenced sample: blood. The CDR3 DNA follows: TGCGCCAGCTCTGAACTGGTGGAAACCAAAAACATTCAGTACTTC. It codes for CASSELVETKNIQYF.